One and the same sample provided the 23 T cell receptor beta chains below, sequenced in a study of monozygotic twins with cystic fibrosis. The data were produced by immunoSEQ multiplex PCR, yet TCRdb's version contains in-frame clones alone and is incomplete. The data hold 12,000 to 15,000 clones, with roughly nine tenths observed a single time. Material for sequencing was blood. The origin of the receptors is a boy between 10 and 17 years old with cystic fibrosis.

Here the CDR3 reads CASSQEASGTSGRLGNEQFF. CDR3 coding DNA: TGTGCCAGCAGCCAAGAGGCCTCCGGGACTAGCGGGAGGCTGGGCAATGAGCAGTTCTTC. V and J are TRBV14 and TRBJ2-1, with TRBD2 matching 15 bases. The CDR3 sequence is 20 residues long. CDR1 and CDR2 from the germline V gene are SGHDN and FVKESK. V was pared by 0 bases and J by 6 bases, with 12 bases of the junction left unmatched. Full variable domain (missing parts from reference TRBV14 and TRBJ2-1): EAGVTQFPSHSVIEKGQTVTLRCDPISGHDNLYWYRRVMGKEIKFLLHFVKESKQDESGMPNNRFLAERTGGTYSTLKVQPAELEDSGVYFCASSQEASGTSGRLGNEQFFGPGTRLTVL.

The CDR3 region has the DNA TGTGCCAGCTGGGGCTCTGGGGCCAACGTCCTGACTTTC. This gives the protein CASWGSGANVLTF. The chain employs TRBV27 and TRBJ2-6; D gene unclear. Trimming removed 8 bases from V and 0 bases from J, with 5 bases in between. The germline CDR1 and CDR2 sequences are MNHEY and SMNVEV (reference sequence). The CDR3 is made up of 13 amino acids.

V and J are TRBV5-6 and TRBJ1-1; no definite D call. CDR3 length equals 15 residues. Germline CDR1 reads SGHDT; CDR2 reads YYEEEE. Between the trimmed V and J ends, which lost 0 bases and 1 base, there was a span of 10 bases. CDR3 nucleotide sequence: TGTGCCAGCAGCTTGGCGTTTAGGGAGAACACTGAAGCTTTCTTT. Its translation: CASSLAFRENTEAFF.

The rearrangement links TRBV19 to TRBJ2-7; 7 bases agree with TRBD2. With 6 bases clipped from V and 5 bases from J, the junction kept 7 bases outside the gene matches. CDR3 length equals 13 residues. From germline, CDR1 is LNHDA and CDR2 SQIVND (reference sequence). CDR3 protein: CASSPRGLDEQYF. The CDR3 coding sequence is TGTGCCAGTAGCCCCCGAGGACTAGACGAGCAGTACTTC.

The CDR3 reads CASSAYRGRGQPQHF. CDR3 DNA: TGTGCCAGCAGTGCCTACAGGGGGCGAGGTCAGCCCCAGCATTTT. The V gene is TRBV27, the J gene TRBJ1-5; TRBD1 aligns across 9 bases. Germline V gene lookup returns CDR1 MNHEY and CDR2 SMNVEV (reference sequence). The CDR3 loop spans 15 amino acids. V was pared by 5 bases and J by 6 bases, with 8 bases of the junction left unmatched.

This chain connects TRBV6-4 to TRBJ2-2, with 11 bases that match TRBD2. Unmatched junction bases numbered 24, after V lost 2 bases and J lost 7 bases. The CDR3 runs to 22 residues. Germline values: CDR1 MRHNA, CDR2 SNTAGT. As DNA, the CDR3 is TGTGCCAGCAGTGACCGCAAGCAGACTAGCGGGACCGGTTTTGCTGGAGGCGGGGAGCTGTTTTTT. Translation gives CASSDRKQTSGTGFAGGGELFF.

This clone was seen only once. The CDR3 sequence is CASSKGLAGLGETQYF. CDR3 DNA sequence: TGTGCCAGCAGTAAGGGACTAGCGGGCCTCGGAGAGACCCAGTACTTC. This chain connects TRBV27 to TRBJ2-5; TRBD2 aligns across 12 bases. This CDR3 comprises 16 residues. J lost 4 bases, V lost 5 bases, and 8 bases had no gene match. Germline CDR1 MNHEY, CDR2 SMNVEV (reference sequence).

This clone was seen only once. The rearrangement links TRBV7-9 to TRBJ1-2; tentative D call: TRBD1 (5 bases). V shed 5 bases and J shed 2 bases, with 12 bases lying between them. Germline loops: CDR1 SEHNR, CDR2 FQNEAQ (reference sequence). The CDR3 contains 14 residues. Here the CDR3 DNA reads TGTGCCAGCAGCGACGGGACGCCAAACTATGGCTACACCTTC. Its translation: CASSDGTPNYGYTF.

The chain couples TRBV18 to TRBJ1-3; unclear D gene. Per germline, CDR1 KGHSH and CDR2 LQKENI. V lost 0 bases to trimming and J lost 0 bases, with 6 bases between them. This CDR3 comprises 15 residues. This CDR3 reads CASSPPRSSGNTIYF. In DNA form, the CDR3 reads TGTGCCAGCTCACCACCGCGGAGCTCTGGAAACACCATATATTTT.

The rearrangement uses TRBV2 and TRBJ1-1; 8 positions match TRBD1. V lost 6 bases, J lost 5 bases, and 5 bases stayed unmatched. This CDR3 spans 13 amino acids. The germline gives CDR1 SNHLY, CDR2 FYNNEI. The CDR3 nucleotides are TGTGCCAGCAGAGTAGACAGGGGTACTGAAGCTTTCTTT. Translated, it gives CASRVDRGTEAFF.

The chain combines TRBV7-3 with TRBJ2-5, with 7 bases that match TRBD1. The CDR3 extends over 14 amino acids. From germline, CDR1 is SGHTA and CDR2 FQGTGA. The V gene end was trimmed by 5 bases and the J gene end by 2 bases; junction bases not matched to a gene: 5. CDR3 residues: CASSPTGLQETQYF. In nucleotides, the CDR3 is TGTGCCAGCAGCCCGACAGGGCTGCAAGAGACCCAGTACTTC.

The V call is TRBV6-5, the J call TRBJ1-2; D not certain. CDR1 is MNHEY, CDR2 SVGAGI, per germline. V was cut by 0 bases and J by 6 bases, with 11 bases left in between. The CDR3 extends over 14 amino acids. The CDR3 DNA reads as TGTGCCAGCAGTTACTCGGCCGGGGTTGATGGCTACACCTTC. This translates into CASSYSAGVDGYTF.

This chain joins TRBV15 and TRBJ1-6, with a possible D match to TRBD1 (5 bases). V dropped 0 bases and J dropped 5 bases, with 14 bases sitting between them. Germline V CDR1 and CDR2: LNHNV, YYDKDF (reference sequence). The CDR3 has 17 amino acids. CDR3 sequence reads: CATSREVGTGDNSPLHF. CDR3 coding DNA: TGTGCCACCAGCAGAGAAGTTGGAACAGGCGATAATTCACCCCTCCACTTT.

The rearrangement joins TRBV27 to TRBJ2-5; a possible D gene is TRBD2 (6 bases). The V gene's germline CDR1 is MNHEY and CDR2 SMNVEV (reference sequence). V lost 3 bases and J lost 6, with 11 bases in between. There are 13 residues in the CDR3. As DNA, the CDR3 is TGTGCCAGCAGTTTTGGGACTTTCCAGACCCAGTACTTC. Protein: CASSFGTFQTQYF.

The chain is built from TRBV5-5 and TRBJ2-1; 8 bases fit TRBD1. The ends lost 4 bases at V and 10 bases at J; junction bases unmatched: 7. Looked up from germline, CDR1 is SGHKS and CDR2 is YYEKEE (reference sequence). The CDR3 contains 13 residues. CDR3 loop: CASSRQQGVEQFF. CDR3 DNA: TGTGCCAGCAGCAGACAACAGGGGGTGGAGCAGTTCTTC.

This chain links TRBV18 with TRBJ1-2; D may be TRBD1 (5 bases). The CDR3 extends over 13 amino acids. Germline V lookup: CDR1 KGHSH, CDR2 LQKENI. The V end was cut by 3 bases, the J end by 6 bases, with 11 bases between. CDR3 amino acids: CASSPTTGDGYTF. The CDR3, as DNA: TGTGCCAGCTCACCTACCACAGGTGATGGCTACACCTTC.

CDR3: CASSQESLADNTGELFF. The CDR3 nucleotides read TGTGCCAGCAGCCAAGAGAGTCTAGCGGACAACACCGGGGAGCTGTTTTTT. The rearrangement links TRBV4-2 to TRBJ2-2; the match to TRBD2 covers 7 bases. Trimming cost V 0 bases and J 2 bases; bases outside gene matches: 6. This CDR3 is built from 17 residues. In germline, CDR1 is LGHNA, CDR2 YNFKEQ.

V gene TRBV15 combines with J gene TRBJ2-5; no definite D call. V gave up 1 base and J gave up 0 bases, with 15 bases separating them. Germline V gene sequence: CDR1 LNHNV, CDR2 YYDKDF (reference sequence). This CDR3 has 17 residues. The chain's CDR3 is CATSRGSGSPNQETQYF. The CDR3 DNA sequence: TGTGCCACCAGCAGAGGGTCTGGGTCTCCGAACCAAGAGACCCAGTACTTC.

The rearrangement links TRBV7-8 to TRBJ2-7; 9 bases match TRBD1. This CDR3 contains 16 residues. V trimming: 5 bases; J trimming: 1 base; junction bases outside the gene matches: 9. CDR1 is SGHVS and CDR2 is FQNEAQ in the germline V gene. CDR3 DNA sequence: TGTGCCAGCAGCCGATCCGGACAGGGGAGGTCCTACGAGCAGTACTTC. Translation: CASSRSGQGRSYEQYF. Looking up the rest from reference TRBV7-8 and TRBJ2-7 gives the full variable domain: GAGVSQSPRYKVAKRGQDVALRCDPISGHVSLFWYQQALGQGPEFLTYFQNEAQLDKSGLPSDRFFAERPEGSVSTLKIQRTQQEDSAVYLCASSRSGQGRSYEQYFGPGTRLTVT.

The chain carries TRBV7-2 and TRBJ1-5; tentatively, D is TRBD1 (6 bases). Germline V lookup: CDR1 SGHTA, CDR2 FQGNSA. CDR3 size: 13 residues. V was clipped by 5 bases and J by 4 bases, with 9 bases between them. CDR3 sequence: CASSTDRNQPQHF. DNA of the CDR3: TGTGCCAGCAGCACGGACAGAAATCAGCCCCAGCATTTT.

This clone was seen a single time. This sequence joins TRBV30 and TRBJ2-7; 8 bases match TRBD2. V gave up 4 bases and J gave up 6 bases; unmatched junction bases: 14. The CDR3 covers 15 residues. The germline V gene has CDR1 GTSNPN and CDR2 SVGIG (reference sequence). CDR3 nucleotide sequence: TGTGCCTGGATAGAATCGGCGCGGGGGGCCTCCGAGCAGTACTTC. It codes for CAWIESARGASEQYF.

The chain combines TRBV9 with TRBJ1-2; weak D call: TRBD1 (5 bases). The CDR3 is 17 amino acids. Germline CDR1 SGDLS, CDR2 YYNGEE. Between the trimmed V and J ends, which lost 2 bases and 8 bases, there was a span of 25 bases. Written as DNA, the CDR3 is TGTGCCAGCAGCGTGGGATACATGGGGGACGCCGGGAGGGGCTACACCTTC. Encoded protein: CASSVGYMGDAGRGYTF.

The chain combines TRBV29-1 with TRBJ2-1, with D unclear. Germline-derived CDR1 and CDR2 are SQVTM and ANQGSEA. V was pared by 2 bases and J by 3 bases, with 8 bases between. This CDR3 comprises 13 residues. CDR3 residues: CSVEPSLYNEQFF. CDR3 DNA: TGCAGCGTTGAACCGTCCCTCTACAATGAGCAGTTCTTC.